This TCR beta chain was found in a study of CD8+ T cells in alopecia areata. Following extraction, RNA underwent reverse transcription to cDNA, which served as the sequencing template. Here immunoSEQ multiplex PCR was the method, and the copy in TCRdb shows in-frame clones only, minus some. The table lists under 250,000 clones, around 66% of them singletons. The CDR3 is made up of 16 amino acids. V lost 0 bases to trimming and J lost 1 base, with 13 bases between them. Per germline, CDR1 SGHRS and CDR2 YFSETQ. Treatment here: oral pan-JAK inhibitor, 5-10 mg twice daily. This chain joins TRBV5-1 and TRBJ1-1; possibly TRBD1 for D (6 bases). The sequences come from CD4+ T cells sorted from blood, collected at week 44, from a patient treated with tofacitinib. The receptor was derived from a human donor with alopecia areata. CDR3 in amino acids: CASSLEVSRGNTEAFF. The CDR3 DNA reads as TGCGCCAGCAGCTTGGAGGTCAGCAGGGGGAACACTGAAGCTTTCTTT.